The sequence of this T cell receptor beta chain was determined in a study of shared clonotypes between healthy human individuals. Assay: immunoSEQ multiplex PCR; the TCRdb copy retains only in-frame clones and omits some. The sample carries roughly 2,300,000 clones, 80% to 95% recorded once. The clonotype comes from a young man in good health. Some clones in this sample may be carry-over from other donors' samples. Sequencing input: naive CD4+ T cells from PBMCs. As for subset: CD45RA+ positively selected.

The CDR3 spells CASSSSTRDRTYEQYF. Written as DNA, the CDR3 is TGTGCCAGCAGTTCATCAACCCGGGACAGGACTTACGAGCAGTACTTC. V usage is TRBV28 and J usage is TRBJ2-7, with 8 bases identical to TRBD1. Germline V gene sequence: CDR1 MDHEN, CDR2 SYDVKM. V trimming: 4 bases; J trimming: 4 bases; junction bases outside the gene matches: 12. The length of the CDR3 is 16 residues.